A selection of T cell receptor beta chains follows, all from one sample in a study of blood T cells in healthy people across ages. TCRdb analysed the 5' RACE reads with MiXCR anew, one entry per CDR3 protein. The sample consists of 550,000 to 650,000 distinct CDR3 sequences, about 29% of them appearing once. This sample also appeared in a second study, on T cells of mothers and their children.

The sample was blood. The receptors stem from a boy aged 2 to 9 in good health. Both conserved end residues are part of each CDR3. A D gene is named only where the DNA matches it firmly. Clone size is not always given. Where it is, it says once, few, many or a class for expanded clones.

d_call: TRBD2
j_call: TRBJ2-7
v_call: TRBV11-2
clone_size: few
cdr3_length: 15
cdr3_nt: TGTGCCAGCAGCTTAGGACAGCGGGAGGGCTACGAGCAGTACTTC
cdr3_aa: CASSLGQREGYEQYF

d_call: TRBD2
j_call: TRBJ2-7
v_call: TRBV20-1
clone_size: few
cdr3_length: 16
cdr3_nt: TGCAGTGCTAGAGGAATAAGCGGGACCCTCTCCTACGAGCAGTACTTC
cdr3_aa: CSARGISGTLSYEQYF

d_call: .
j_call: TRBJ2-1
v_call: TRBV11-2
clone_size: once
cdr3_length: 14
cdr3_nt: TGTGCCAGCAGCTTTTCGTTAGACAACAATGAGCAGTTCTTC
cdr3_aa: CASSFSLDNNEQFF

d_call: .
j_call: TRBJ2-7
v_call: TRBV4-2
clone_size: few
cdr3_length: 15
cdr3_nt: TGTGCCAGCAGCCAAAACTACGACTCCTACAATGAGCAGTACTTC
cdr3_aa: CASSQNYDSYNEQYF

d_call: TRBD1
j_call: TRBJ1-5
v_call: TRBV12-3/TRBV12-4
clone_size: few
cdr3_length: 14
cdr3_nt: TGTGCCAGCAGTCCCGTAGGGGGCGGGCAGCCCCAGCATTTT
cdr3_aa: CASSPVGGGQPQHF

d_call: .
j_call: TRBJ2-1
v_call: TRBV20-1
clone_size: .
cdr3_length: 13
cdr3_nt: TGCAGTGCTGACGGGACGTCCCGCGATGAGCAGTTCTTC
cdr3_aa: CSADGTSRDEQFF

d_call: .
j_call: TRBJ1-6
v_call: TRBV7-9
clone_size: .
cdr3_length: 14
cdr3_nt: TGTGCCAGCAGCATGACACGAGAGAATTCACCCCTCCACTTT
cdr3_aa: CASSMTRENSPLHF

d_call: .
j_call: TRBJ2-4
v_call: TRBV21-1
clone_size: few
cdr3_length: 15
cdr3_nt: TGTGCCAGCAGCAAGTGGGACAAGGGGGGAAACATTCAGTACTTC
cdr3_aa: CASSKWDKGGNIQYF

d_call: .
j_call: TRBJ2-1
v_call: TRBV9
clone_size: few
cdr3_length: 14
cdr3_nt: TGTGCCAGCGGATCGGTCATGGGAGGCAATGAGCAGTTCTTC
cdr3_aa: CASGSVMGGNEQFF

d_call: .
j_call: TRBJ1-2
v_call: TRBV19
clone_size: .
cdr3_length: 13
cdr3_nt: TGTGCCAGTAGTCCGGGAAACAGGGACGGCTACACCTTC
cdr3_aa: CASSPGNRDGYTF

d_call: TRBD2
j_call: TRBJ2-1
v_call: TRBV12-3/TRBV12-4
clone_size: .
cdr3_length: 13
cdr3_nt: TGTGCCAGCACCAGCGGGAGGTACAATGAGCAGTTCTTC
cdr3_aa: CASTSGRYNEQFF

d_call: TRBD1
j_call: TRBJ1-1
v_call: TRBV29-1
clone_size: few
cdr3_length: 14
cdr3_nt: TGCAGCGTTGAAGATAGTGGACAGGGAAGACGGGCTTTCTTT
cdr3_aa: CSVEDSGQGRRAFF

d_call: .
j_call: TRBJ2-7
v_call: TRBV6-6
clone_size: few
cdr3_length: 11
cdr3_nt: TGTGCCAGCAGTGTCAATAACGAGCAGTACTTC
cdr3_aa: CASSVNNEQYF

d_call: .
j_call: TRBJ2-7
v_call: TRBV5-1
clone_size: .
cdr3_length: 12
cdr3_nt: TGCGCCAGCAGCTTGATCGTTTACGAGCAGTACTTC
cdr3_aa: CASSLIVYEQYF

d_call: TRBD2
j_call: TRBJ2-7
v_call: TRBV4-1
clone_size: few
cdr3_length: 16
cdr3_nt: TGCGCCAGCAGCCAAGATCATGGGAGGGGCGGGTACGAGCAGTACTTC
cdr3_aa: CASSQDHGRGGYEQYF

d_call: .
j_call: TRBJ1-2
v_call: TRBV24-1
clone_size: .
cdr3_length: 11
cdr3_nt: TGTGCCACCAGTGACTCCAATGGCTACACCTTC
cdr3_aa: CATSDSNGYTF

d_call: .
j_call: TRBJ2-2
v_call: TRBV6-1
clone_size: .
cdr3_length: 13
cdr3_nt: TGTGCCAGCAGGAGTTACGGGGACGGGGAGCTGTTTTTT
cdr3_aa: CASRSYGDGELFF

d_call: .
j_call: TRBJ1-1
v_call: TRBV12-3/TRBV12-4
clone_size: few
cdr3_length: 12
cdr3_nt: TGTGCCAGCAGTTCCACGGGCACTGAAGCTTTCTTT
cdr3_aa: CASSSTGTEAFF

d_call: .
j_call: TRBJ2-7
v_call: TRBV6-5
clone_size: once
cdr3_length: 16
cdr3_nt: TGTGCCAGCAGTTATTCGGTAGCGCCTATAACCTACGAGCAGTACTTC
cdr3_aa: CASSYSVAPITYEQYF

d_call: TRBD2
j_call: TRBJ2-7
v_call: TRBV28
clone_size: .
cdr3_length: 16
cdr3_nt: TGTGCCGGCAGTTTTGGACTAGCGGACCTTTCCTACGAGCAGTACTTC
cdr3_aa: CAGSFGLADLSYEQYF

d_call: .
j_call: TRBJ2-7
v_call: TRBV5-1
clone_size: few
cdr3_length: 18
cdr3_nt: TGCGCCAGCAGCTCGGAGGGGGCTCCTCCTTCTTGGGACTACGAGCAGTACTTC
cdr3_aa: CASSSEGAPPSWDYEQYF

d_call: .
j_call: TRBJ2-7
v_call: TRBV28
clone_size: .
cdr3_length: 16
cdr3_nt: TGTGCCAGCAGTCGGGACACAGAGTCTTCGGCCTACGAGCAGTACTTC
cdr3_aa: CASSRDTESSAYEQYF